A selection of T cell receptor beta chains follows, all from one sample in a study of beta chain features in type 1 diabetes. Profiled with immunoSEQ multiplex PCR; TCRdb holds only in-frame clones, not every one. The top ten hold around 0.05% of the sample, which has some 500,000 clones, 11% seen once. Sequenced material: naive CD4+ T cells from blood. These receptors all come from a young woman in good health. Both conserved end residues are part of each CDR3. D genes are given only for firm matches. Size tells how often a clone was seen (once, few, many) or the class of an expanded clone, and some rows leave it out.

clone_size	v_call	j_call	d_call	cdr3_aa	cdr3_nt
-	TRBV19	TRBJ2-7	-	CASSINELYEQYF	TGTGCCAGTAGTATTAATGAGCTCTACGAGCAGTACTTC
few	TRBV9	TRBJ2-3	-	CASSLQGDTQYF	TGTGCCAGCAGCTTGCAGGGGGATACGCAGTATTTT
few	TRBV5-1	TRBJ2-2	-	CASNRGTNTGELFF	TGCGCCAGCAATCGGGGAACGAACACCGGGGAGCTGTTTTTT
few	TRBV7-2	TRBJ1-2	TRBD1	CASSLEPGQGYGYTF	TGTGCCAGCAGCTTAGAACCGGGACAGGGGTATGGCTACACCTTC
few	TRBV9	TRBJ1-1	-	CASSVDPQLGTEAFF	TGTGCCAGCAGCGTAGATCCCCAGTTGGGCACTGAAGCTTTCTTT
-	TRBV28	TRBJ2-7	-	CASSLGYEQYF	TGTGCCAGCAGTTTAGGCTACGAGCAGTACTTC
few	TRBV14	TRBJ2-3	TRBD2	CASSHRGGLAVTDTQYF	TGTGCCAGCAGCCACCGGGGGGGACTAGCGGTCACAGATACGCAGTATTTT
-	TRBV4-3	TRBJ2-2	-	CASSQDGGYTGELFF	TGCGCCAGCAGCCAAGATGGGGGATACACCGGGGAGCTGTTTTTT
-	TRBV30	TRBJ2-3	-	CAWSVSQTQYF	TGTGCCTGGAGCGTATCGCAAACGCAGTATTTT
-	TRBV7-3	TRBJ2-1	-	CASSLRDQGSEQFF	TGTGCCAGCAGCTTAAGGGATCAGGGATCGGAGCAGTTCTTC
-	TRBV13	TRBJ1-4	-	CASSPGGPSPNEKLFF	TGTGCCAGCAGCCCCGGTGGGCCGTCACCTAATGAAAAACTGTTTTTT
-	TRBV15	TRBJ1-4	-	CATSRQTATNEKLFF	TGTGCCACCAGCAGGCAGACAGCAACTAATGAAAAACTGTTTTTT
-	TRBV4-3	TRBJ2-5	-	CASSHRGETQYF	TGCGCCAGCAGCCACCGAGGGGAGACCCAGTACTTC
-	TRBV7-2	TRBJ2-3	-	CASSFRGPGTDTQYF	TGTGCCAGCAGCTTTCGGGGCCCGGGCACAGATACGCAGTATTTT
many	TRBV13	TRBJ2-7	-	CASSLGSGAGAYEQYF	TGTGCCAGCAGCTTAGGCTCCGGGGCGGGCGCCTACGAGCAGTACTTC
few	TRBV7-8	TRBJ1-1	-	CASSLVFGNTEAFF	TGTGCCAGCAGCTTAGTCTTCGGAAACACTGAAGCTTTCTTT
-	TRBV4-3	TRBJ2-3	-	CASSQDAGPDTQYF	TGCGCCAGCAGCCAAGACGCGGGTCCCGATACGCAGTATTTT
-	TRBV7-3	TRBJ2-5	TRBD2	CASSSSGAETQYF	TGTGCCAGCAGCTCTAGCGGGGCAGAGACCCAGTACTTC
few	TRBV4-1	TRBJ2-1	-	CASSQGRVREQFF	TGCGCCAGCAGCCAAGGGCGGGTGCGGGAGCAGTTCTTC
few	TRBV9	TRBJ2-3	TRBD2	CASSVSTQRGDTQYF	TGTGCCAGCAGCGTAAGCACACAGCGGGGGGATACGCAGTATTTT
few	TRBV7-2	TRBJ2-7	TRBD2	CASNLLAGVSEQYF	TGTGCCAGCAACTTATTAGCGGGAGTTTCCGAGCAGTACTTC
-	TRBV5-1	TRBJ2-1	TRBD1	CASSGRQGVLSYNEQFF	TGCGCCAGCAGCGGCAGACAGGGTGTGCTCTCCTACAATGAGCAGTTCTTC
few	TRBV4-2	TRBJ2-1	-	CASSPPGQAGSSYNELFF	TGTGCCAGCAGCCCGCCCGGGCAGGCGGGCTCATCTTACAATGAGTTGTTCTTC
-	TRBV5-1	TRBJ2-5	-	CASSFGGQETQYF	TGCGCCAGCAGCTTTGGAGGACAAGAGACCCAGTACTTC
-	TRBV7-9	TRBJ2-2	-	CASSGGELFF	TGTGCCAGCAGCGGAGGGGAGCTGTTTTTT
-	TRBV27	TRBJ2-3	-	CASSSLDRSTDTQYF	TGTGCCAGCAGTTCCCTCGACAGGAGCACAGATACGCAGTATTTT
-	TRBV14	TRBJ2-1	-	CASSQVAGASYNEQFF	TGTGCCAGCAGCCAAGTAGCAGGGGCCTCTTACAATGAGCAGTTCTTC
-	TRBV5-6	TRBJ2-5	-	CASSLRQAHLYF	TGTGCCAGCAGCTTGCGTCAGGCCCATCTGTACTTC
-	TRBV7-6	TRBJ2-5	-	CASSSRLGRKETQYF	TGTGCCAGCAGCTCCCGCTTGGGAAGGAAAGAGACCCAGTACTTC
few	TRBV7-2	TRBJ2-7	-	CASSVTGSSYEQYF	TGTGCCAGCAGCGTAACCGGGAGTAGCTACGAGCAGTACTTC
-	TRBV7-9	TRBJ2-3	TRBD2	CASSSLAGAPRTQYF	TGTGCCAGCAGCTCCTTAGCGGGGGCCCCGCGTACGCAGTATTTT
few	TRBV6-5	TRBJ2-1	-	CASSARNEQFF	TGTGCCAGCAGTGCTCGCAATGAGCAGTTCTTC
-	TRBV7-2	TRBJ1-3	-	CASSPDSGNTIYF	TGTGCCAGCAGCCCAGACTCTGGAAACACCATATATTTT
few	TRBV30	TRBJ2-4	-	CAWSVSGNIQYF	TGTGCCTGGAGTGTGTCGGGGAACATTCAGTACTTC
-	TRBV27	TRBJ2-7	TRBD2	CASSLTSGSYEQYF	TGTGCCAGCAGTTTGACTAGCGGCTCCTACGAGCAGTACTTC
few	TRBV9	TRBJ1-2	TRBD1	CASSTPDRDGGYTF	TGTGCCAGCAGCACCCCCGACAGGGATGGTGGCTACACCTTC
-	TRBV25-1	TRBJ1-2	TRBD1	CASSEWTGRYGYTF	TGTGCCAGCAGTGAATGGACAGGGAGATATGGCTACACCTTC
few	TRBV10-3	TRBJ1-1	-	CAISARELNTEAFF	TGTGCCATCAGTGCGAGGGAGCTGAACACTGAAGCTTTCTTT
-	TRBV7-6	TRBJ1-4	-	CASSPPTGRANEKLFF	TGTGCCAGCAGCCCACCTACAGGGAGAGCGAATGAAAAACTGTTTTTT
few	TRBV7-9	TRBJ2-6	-	CASSQQGTGANVLTF	TGTGCCAGCAGCCAACAGGGAACCGGGGCCAACGTCCTGACTTTC
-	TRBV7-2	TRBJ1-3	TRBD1	CASSLGIFGTEGNTIYF	TGTGCCAGCAGCTTAGGAATCTTCGGGACAGAGGGAAACACCATATATTTT